The rows below give T cell receptor beta chains drawn from one sample of a study of blood T cell repertoires in COVID-19. TCRdb keeps only in-frame clones here, not all; method: immunoSEQ multiplex PCR. In the table there are roughly 220,000 clones, roughly 76% of which are singletons. The sequenced material came from peripheral blood. The receptors stem from a woman of 80 years or more with COVID-19, enrolled during active disease. Each CDR3 is given with its conserved first and last residue. The order of the fields is V gene, J gene, clone size, D gene, CDR3 DNA, CDR3 protein. The D gene is left open where the match is weak. Expanded clones are given a class, and other clones once, few, many or no size at all.

v_call: TRBV5-5
j_call: TRBJ1-5
clone_size: -
d_call: TRBD1
cdr3_nt: TGTGCCAGCACCTTGTCAGGGGGTAGCAATCAGCCCCAGCATTTT
cdr3_aa: CASTLSGGSNQPQHF

v_call: TRBV19
j_call: TRBJ2-7
clone_size: -
d_call: TRBD2
cdr3_nt: TGTGCCAGTAGTATGCGGGGGTCGAACGAGCAGTACTTC
cdr3_aa: CASSMRGSNEQYF

v_call: TRBV11-3
j_call: TRBJ1-5
clone_size: once
d_call: TRBD1
cdr3_nt: TGTGCCAGCAACTGCTTAGGGGACAGGCCCCGAGGTAGCAATCAGCCCCAGCATTTT
cdr3_aa: CASNCLGDRPRGSNQPQHF

v_call: TRBV6-5
j_call: TRBJ1-1
clone_size: -
d_call: -
cdr3_nt: TGTGCCAGCGAGGGAGGAGGCACTGAAGCTTTCTTT
cdr3_aa: CASEGGGTEAFF

v_call: TRBV3-1/TRBV3-2
j_call: TRBJ2-7
clone_size: once
d_call: TRBD2
cdr3_nt: TGTGCCAGCAGCCTGTCCGCAGCGGGGGGTCTCGAGCAGTACTTC
cdr3_aa: CASSLSAAGGLEQYF

v_call: TRBV7-2
j_call: TRBJ2-7
clone_size: -
d_call: -
cdr3_nt: TGTGCCAGCAGCTTAGCGTTGAGCTACGAGCAGTACTTC
cdr3_aa: CASSLALSYEQYF

v_call: TRBV19
j_call: TRBJ1-3
clone_size: few
d_call: -
cdr3_nt: TGTGCCAGTAGTATGAGAGGTCCCTCTGGAAACACCATATATTTT
cdr3_aa: CASSMRGPSGNTIYF

v_call: TRBV4-3
j_call: TRBJ1-5
clone_size: -
d_call: -
cdr3_nt: TGCGCCAGCAGCCAAGATGTGACAGATTATCAGCCCCAGCATTTT
cdr3_aa: CASSQDVTDYQPQHF

v_call: TRBV29-1
j_call: TRBJ2-1
clone_size: -
d_call: -
cdr3_nt: TGCAGCGTTGAAACCCGGGTCAATGAGCAGTTCTTC
cdr3_aa: CSVETRVNEQFF

v_call: TRBV6-2/TRBV6-3
j_call: TRBJ1-2
clone_size: -
d_call: -
cdr3_nt: TGTGCCAGCAGGCCTACAGGCTTTGTGCTCTATGGCTACACCTTC
cdr3_aa: CASRPTGFVLYGYTF

v_call: TRBV27
j_call: TRBJ2-7
clone_size: -
d_call: TRBD2
cdr3_nt: TGTGCCAGCAGTTTATCCGGAGGGGCGGGAGTACCCCACGAGCAGTACTTC
cdr3_aa: CASSLSGGAGVPHEQYF

v_call: TRBV18
j_call: TRBJ2-7
clone_size: -
d_call: TRBD2
cdr3_nt: TGTGCCAGCTCACCACCGGGACTAGCCCGGGCCGAGCAGTACTTC
cdr3_aa: CASSPPGLARAEQYF

v_call: TRBV4-2
j_call: TRBJ1-4
clone_size: once
d_call: TRBD1
cdr3_nt: TGTGCCAGCGCGGACAGGTCCACTAATGAAAAACTGTTTTTT
cdr3_aa: CASADRSTNEKLFF

v_call: TRBV5-1
j_call: TRBJ2-7
clone_size: once
d_call: TRBD1
cdr3_nt: TGCGCCAGCAGCTTGATCCCAGGGGGTAACGGCAACGAGCAGTACTTC
cdr3_aa: CASSLIPGGNGNEQYF

v_call: TRBV6-2/TRBV6-3
j_call: TRBJ1-2
clone_size: few
d_call: -
cdr3_nt: TGTGCCAGCAGTTACAAGGGGGCTAACTATGGCTACACCTTC
cdr3_aa: CASSYKGANYGYTF

v_call: TRBV11-3
j_call: TRBJ2-7
clone_size: -
d_call: TRBD1
cdr3_nt: TGTGCCAGCAGCTCCCGGGGACAGATTAACGAGCAGTACTTC
cdr3_aa: CASSSRGQINEQYF

v_call: TRBV11-3
j_call: TRBJ2-1
clone_size: -
d_call: TRBD1
cdr3_nt: TGTGCCAGCAGCTTAGATTACGGGACAGGGTCCGGTACCTACAATGAGCAGTTCTTC
cdr3_aa: CASSLDYGTGSGTYNEQFF

v_call: TRBV9
j_call: TRBJ2-3
clone_size: -
d_call: TRBD2
cdr3_nt: TGTGCCAGCACAACGGGGGGGAACACAGATACGCAGTATTTT
cdr3_aa: CASTTGGNTDTQYF

v_call: TRBV3-1/TRBV3-2
j_call: TRBJ2-3
clone_size: few
d_call: TRBD2
cdr3_nt: TGTGCCAGCATAGGCAGAGGGACTAGCGGGGGGAAGAGCACAGATACGCAGTATTTT
cdr3_aa: CASIGRGTSGGKSTDTQYF

v_call: TRBV3-1/TRBV3-2
j_call: TRBJ1-3
clone_size: few
d_call: -
cdr3_nt: TGTGCCAGCTCCCCGACAGTCTCTGGAAACACCATATATTTT
cdr3_aa: CASSPTVSGNTIYF

v_call: TRBV9
j_call: TRBJ2-3
clone_size: -
d_call: -
cdr3_nt: TGTGCCAGCAGCGTAGTTGGTCGGGGCACAGATACGCAGTATTTT
cdr3_aa: CASSVVGRGTDTQYF

v_call: TRBV24-1
j_call: TRBJ2-7
clone_size: few
d_call: -
cdr3_nt: TGTGCCCACGCTGCAGGGATCCCCCGAATCTCCTACGAGCAGTACTTC
cdr3_aa: CAHAAGIPRISYEQYF

v_call: TRBV7-7
j_call: TRBJ2-2
clone_size: -
d_call: -
cdr3_nt: TGTGCTAGCAGCAGACTAGCGAACACCGGGGAGCTGTTTTTT
cdr3_aa: CASSRLANTGELFF

v_call: TRBV5-1
j_call: TRBJ1-1
clone_size: once
d_call: -
cdr3_nt: TGCGCCAGCAGCTTGTCAGGATCTGGGAACACTGAAGCTTTCTTT
cdr3_aa: CASSLSGSGNTEAFF

v_call: TRBV19
j_call: TRBJ2-1
clone_size: -
d_call: TRBD1
cdr3_nt: TGTGCCAGTACCCGGGACAGCTCTAGCTCCTACAATGAGCAGTTCTTC
cdr3_aa: CASTRDSSSSYNEQFF

v_call: TRBV7-3
j_call: TRBJ2-3
clone_size: -
d_call: -
cdr3_nt: TGTGCCAGCAGCTTAGGCCAGGAGGGCACAGATACGCAGTATTTT
cdr3_aa: CASSLGQEGTDTQYF

v_call: TRBV19
j_call: TRBJ2-1
clone_size: -
d_call: TRBD2
cdr3_nt: TGTGCCAGTACTAGATTAGCGGGGGCTATCTACAATGAGCAGTTCTTC
cdr3_aa: CASTRLAGAIYNEQFF

v_call: TRBV7-2
j_call: TRBJ2-7
clone_size: -
d_call: TRBD1
cdr3_nt: TGTGCCAGCAGCTACCCGGTCCAGGGGGCGGGCGAGCAGTACTTC
cdr3_aa: CASSYPVQGAGEQYF

v_call: TRBV28
j_call: TRBJ2-5
clone_size: -
d_call: TRBD1
cdr3_nt: TGTGCCAGCGCGGAATCCGGGACAGCTGGAGAGACCCAGTACTTC
cdr3_aa: CASAESGTAGETQYF

v_call: TRBV9
j_call: TRBJ2-3
clone_size: -
d_call: -
cdr3_nt: TGTGCCAGCAGCCCCAATACAGGGCACTTCAGGGATACGCAGTATTTT
cdr3_aa: CASSPNTGHFRDTQYF

v_call: TRBV20-1
j_call: TRBJ2-7
clone_size: -
d_call: TRBD1
cdr3_nt: TGCAGTGCTAGTTCTCCGGGACAGGGGAGAGGCGAGCAGTACTTC
cdr3_aa: CSASSPGQGRGEQYF

v_call: TRBV6-5
j_call: TRBJ2-7
clone_size: -
d_call: TRBD1
cdr3_nt: TGTGCCAGCACCGACAGGGGTCGGACCTACGAGCAGTACTTC
cdr3_aa: CASTDRGRTYEQYF

v_call: TRBV7-3
j_call: TRBJ2-6
clone_size: once
d_call: -
cdr3_nt: TGTGCCAGCAGCTTAACCGGTGCTGGGGCCAACGTCCTGACTTTC
cdr3_aa: CASSLTGAGANVLTF

v_call: TRBV18
j_call: TRBJ2-7
clone_size: -
d_call: TRBD2
cdr3_nt: TGTGCCAGCTCACTACAAGGACTAGCGGGAATATACGAGCAGTACTTC
cdr3_aa: CASSLQGLAGIYEQYF

v_call: TRBV9
j_call: TRBJ1-4
clone_size: once
d_call: -
cdr3_nt: TGTGCCAGCAGCCCGGGGGGGGCATGGGGTGAAAAACTGTTTTTT
cdr3_aa: CASSPGGAWGEKLFF

v_call: TRBV7-6
j_call: TRBJ1-5
clone_size: -
d_call: TRBD1
cdr3_nt: TGTGCCAGCAGCTCCCGGGACAGCCGCAATCAGCCCCAGCATTTT
cdr3_aa: CASSSRDSRNQPQHF

v_call: TRBV10-3
j_call: TRBJ2-2
clone_size: -
d_call: TRBD2
cdr3_nt: TGTGCCATCAGGGGACTAGCGGGACAGAACACCGGGGAGCTGTTTTTT
cdr3_aa: CAIRGLAGQNTGELFF

v_call: TRBV2
j_call: TRBJ2-5
clone_size: -
d_call: TRBD2
cdr3_nt: TGTGCCAGCAGTGAAGTCGGGGGGGCCGTAGAGACCCAGTACTTC
cdr3_aa: CASSEVGGAVETQYF

v_call: TRBV15
j_call: TRBJ1-2
clone_size: -
d_call: TRBD1
cdr3_nt: TGTGCCACCTCTCTCACAGGGGATTTCTATGGCTACACCTTC
cdr3_aa: CATSLTGDFYGYTF

v_call: TRBV29-1
j_call: TRBJ1-1
clone_size: -
d_call: TRBD1
cdr3_nt: TGCAGCGTCTACAGGGGAACTGAAGCTTTCTTT
cdr3_aa: CSVYRGTEAFF

v_call: TRBV5-4
j_call: TRBJ2-7
clone_size: once
d_call: TRBD2
cdr3_nt: TGTGCCAGCAGCTTCCCGGGACTAGCGGGAGTCCACGAGCAGTACTTC
cdr3_aa: CASSFPGLAGVHEQYF

v_call: TRBV2
j_call: TRBJ2-1
clone_size: once
d_call: TRBD2
cdr3_nt: TGTGCCAGCAGTGCCGGGACTAGCGGCAGCAATGAGCAGTTCTTC
cdr3_aa: CASSAGTSGSNEQFF

v_call: TRBV10-1
j_call: TRBJ1-2
clone_size: -
d_call: -
cdr3_nt: TGCGCCAGCAGTGAGAGGACATCGGGTGGTGGCTACACCTTC
cdr3_aa: CASSERTSGGGYTF

v_call: TRBV5-1
j_call: TRBJ1-1
clone_size: -
d_call: -
cdr3_nt: TGCGCCAGCAGCTTGGCAGGAGGTAACACTGAAGCTTTCTTT
cdr3_aa: CASSLAGGNTEAFF

v_call: TRBV15
j_call: TRBJ1-2
clone_size: -
d_call: -
cdr3_nt: TGTGCCACCAGCAGAGCGGGACTCCTGAACTATGGCTACACCTTC
cdr3_aa: CATSRAGLLNYGYTF

v_call: TRBV9
j_call: TRBJ2-3
clone_size: -
d_call: TRBD1
cdr3_nt: TGTGCCAGCAGCGGGGGACAGGGGATGGATACGCAGTATTTT
cdr3_aa: CASSGGQGMDTQYF

v_call: TRBV18
j_call: TRBJ2-2
clone_size: few
d_call: -
cdr3_nt: TGTGCCAGCTCACCACGACAGACGAACACCGGGGAGCTGTTTTTT
cdr3_aa: CASSPRQTNTGELFF

v_call: TRBV5-1
j_call: TRBJ2-3
clone_size: -
d_call: -
cdr3_nt: TGCGCCAGCTACTGGGGGGGCCCCGCCAAGGATACGCAGTATTTT
cdr3_aa: CASYWGGPAKDTQYF

v_call: TRBV5-1
j_call: TRBJ2-1
clone_size: -
d_call: TRBD1
cdr3_nt: TGCGCCAGCAGCCCCGGGACAGGTCTTTACAATGAGCAGTTCTTC
cdr3_aa: CASSPGTGLYNEQFF

v_call: TRBV18
j_call: TRBJ1-2
clone_size: -
d_call: TRBD1
cdr3_nt: TGTGCCAGCTCCTTTCTGACAGGGGATACTAACTATGGCTACACCTTC
cdr3_aa: CASSFLTGDTNYGYTF

v_call: TRBV3-1/TRBV3-2
j_call: TRBJ1-2
clone_size: once
d_call: -
cdr3_nt: TGTGCCAGCAGCAAGTCCGGTGGCTACACCTTC
cdr3_aa: CASSKSGGYTF

v_call: TRBV6-5
j_call: TRBJ2-7
clone_size: -
d_call: -
cdr3_nt: TGTGCCAGCAGTAATTGGCAGGGTAACGAGCAGTACTTC
cdr3_aa: CASSNWQGNEQYF